Each of the 13 T cell receptor beta chains below was sequenced from the same sample in a study of T cell changes during pregnancy in multiple sclerosis. Generated by immunoSEQ multiplex PCR, the TCRdb table keeps only in-frame clones and is missing some. The sample consists of about 69,000 clones, approximately 91% of them appearing once. This specimen was peripheral blood, taken in the third trimester of pregnancy. These receptors originate from a female donor with multiple sclerosis, enrolled in a pregnancy study.

The rearrangement links TRBV9 to TRBJ2-2; 8 nucleotides match TRBD1. The length of the CDR3 is 18 residues. V lost 4 bases and J lost 3; bases outside the gene matches: 14. In germline, CDR1 is SGDLS, CDR2 YYNGEE. This chain's CDR3 is CASSIFPLPGQDTGELFF. The CDR3 region has the DNA TGTGCCAGCAGCATTTTCCCTCTTCCGGGACAGGACACCGGGGAGCTGTTTTTT.

The chain couples TRBV19 to TRBJ1-6; 9 positions match TRBD1. CDR1 is LNHDA, CDR2 SQIVND, per germline (reference sequence). Trimming at V came to 3 bases and at J to 10 bases, leaving 7 bases not matched to a gene. The CDR3 sequence is 15 residues long. This CDR3 is CASSIWTGARSPLHF. The CDR3 DNA follows: TGTGCCAGTAGTATTTGGACAGGGGCTAGGTCACCCCTCCACTTT.

V gene TRBV6-1 combines with J gene TRBJ2-5; TRBD2 matches at 12 bases. Germline CDR1 and CDR2: MNHNS and SASEGT. The CDR3 sequence is 15 residues long. Trimming cost V 6 bases and J 3 bases; bases outside gene matches: 5. The CDR3 is CASSRLAGVEETQYF. The DNA for the CDR3 is TGTGCCAGCAGCCGACTAGCGGGGGTGGAAGAGACCCAGTACTTC.

This chain links TRBV2 with TRBJ1-2, with D perhaps matching TRBD1 (6 bases). The CDR3 is 13 amino acids. The ends were cut back, 4 bases at V and 1 base at J, with 7 bases in the middle. Germline V gene lookup returns CDR1 SNHLY and CDR2 FYNNEI. CDR3 protein: CASSGTVNYGYTF. The CDR3 nucleotides read TGTGCCAGCAGTGGGACAGTTAACTATGGCTACACCTTC.

V gene TRBV7-9 combines with J gene TRBJ2-7; 7 positions match TRBD2. The trim removed 5 bases at V and 9 bases at J, leaving 10 bases unmatched. CDR3 length equals 13 residues. Germline CDR1 is SEHNR and CDR2 is FQNEAQ (reference sequence). The CDR3 DNA reads as TGTGCCAGCAGCGACGTGGGGAGGGCAGGGCAGTACTTC. Translating gives CASSDVGRAGQYF.

The rearrangement joins TRBV5-1 to TRBJ2-1, with D possibly TRBD1 on 5 matching bases. Deletions cut 1 base from V and 6 bases from J, with 14 bases between. CDR1 and CDR2 (germline): SGHRS, YFSETQ. This CDR3 region has 15 residues. The CDR3 DNA reads TGCGCCAGCAGCTTGACGTCAGGGATTGGCAATGAGCAGTTCTTC. Its protein is CASSLTSGIGNEQFF. The full variable domain, completed using reference TRBV5-1 and TRBJ2-1, is KAGVTQTPRYLIKTRGQQVTLSCSPISGHRSVSWYQQTPGQGLQFLFEYFSETQRNKGNFPGRFSGRQFSNSRSEMNVSTLELGDSALYLCASSLTSGIGNEQFFGPGTRLTVL.

The chain is built from TRBV12-5 and TRBJ1-5; 7 bases are a match to TRBD1. The CDR3 totals 17 residues. Germline assignment: CDR1 LGHNT and CDR2 FRNRAP. The V gene end was trimmed by 4 bases and the J gene end by 0 bases; junction bases not matched to a gene: 9. In DNA form, the CDR3 reads TGTGCTAGTGGTTGGAGGACAGGTCCTTATAGCAATCAGCCCCAGCATTTT. Translated: CASGWRTGPYSNQPQHF.

The chain uses TRBV27 and TRBJ1-2; 9 bases agree with TRBD1. Germline CDR1 reads MNHEY; CDR2 reads SMNVEV (reference sequence). This CDR3 region has 15 residues. J was trimmed by 8 bases and V by 5 bases; bases with no gene match: 12. This CDR3 is CASSPTLTGGGGYTF. CDR3 sequence (DNA): TGTGCCAGCAGTCCCACCCTGACAGGGGGAGGGGGCTACACCTTC.

This clone was seen only once. The chain joins TRBV15 to TRBJ1-5; 9 nucleotides align to TRBD1. Germline loops: CDR1 LNHNV, CDR2 YYDKDF (reference sequence). V was pared by 0 bases and J by 5 bases, with 11 bases of the junction left unmatched. CDR3 length: 18 residues. The CDR3 sequence: CATSRDPAGQGHDQPQHF. The CDR3 coding sequence is TGTGCCACCAGCAGAGATCCGGCGGGACAGGGCCACGATCAGCCCCAGCATTTT.

V usage is TRBV7-2 and J usage is TRBJ2-1; D perhaps matches TRBD2 (6 bases). V dropped 5 bases and J dropped 7 bases, with 15 bases sitting between them. Per the germline V gene, CDR1 is SGHTA and CDR2 is FQGNSA. This CDR3 comprises 14 residues. The CDR3 protein is CASSPPLARNEQFF. For the CDR3, the DNA is TGTGCCAGCAGCCCGCCCCTAGCGCGGAATGAGCAGTTCTTC. Filled out from reference TRBV7-2 and TRBJ2-1, the complete variable domain reads GAGVSQSPSNKVTEKGKDVELRCDPISGHTALYWYRQSLGQGLEFLIYFQGNSAPDKSGLPSDRFSAERTGGSVSTLTIQRTQQEDSAVYLCASSPPLARNEQFFGPGTRLTVL.

This chain joins TRBV4-1 and TRBJ2-3, with 11 bases lining up with TRBD2. Losses at the gene ends were 4 bases for V and 6 bases for J; bases not matched to a gene: 15. The germline CDR1 and CDR2 sequences are MGHRA and YSYEKL. The CDR3 extends over 18 amino acids. The CDR3 loop is CASSPITVLAGAWDTQYF. In nucleotides, the CDR3 is TGCGCCAGCAGCCCTATAACGGTACTAGCGGGGGCCTGGGATACGCAGTATTTT.

The V call is TRBV5-1, the J call TRBJ1-1; 7 bases agree with TRBD1. The CDR3 sequence is 13 residues long. The germline gives CDR1 SGHRS, CDR2 YFSETQ. J gave up 3 bases and V 4 bases, and 3 bases lay outside the gene matches. The CDR3 here is CASSLGTDTEAFF. The CDR3 bases are TGCGCCAGCAGCCTCGGGACAGACACTGAAGCTTTCTTT.

The rearrangement uses TRBV5-6 and TRBJ1-2; D might be TRBD1 (5 bases). Germline V gene data show CDR1 as SGHDT and CDR2 as YYEEEE. The CDR3 totals 15 residues. V lost 4 bases and J 5 bases, leaving 18 bases between the germline ends. The CDR3 spells CASSPTRDSSYGYTF. As DNA, the CDR3 is TGTGCCAGCAGCCCTACCAGGGACTCTTCTTATGGCTACACCTTC.